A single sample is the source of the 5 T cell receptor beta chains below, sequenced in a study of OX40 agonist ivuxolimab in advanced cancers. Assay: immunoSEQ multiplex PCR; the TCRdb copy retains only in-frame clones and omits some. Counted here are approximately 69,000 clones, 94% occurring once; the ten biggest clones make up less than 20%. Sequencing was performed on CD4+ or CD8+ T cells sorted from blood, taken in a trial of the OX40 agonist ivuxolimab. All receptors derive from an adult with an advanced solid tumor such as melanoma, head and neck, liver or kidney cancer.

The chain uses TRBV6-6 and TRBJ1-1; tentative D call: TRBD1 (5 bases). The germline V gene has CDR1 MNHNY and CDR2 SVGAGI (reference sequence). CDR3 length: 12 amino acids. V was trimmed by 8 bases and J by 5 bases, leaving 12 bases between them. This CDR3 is CASLLGVTEAFF. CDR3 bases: TGTGCCAGCCTTCTAGGGGTGACTGAAGCTTTCTTT.

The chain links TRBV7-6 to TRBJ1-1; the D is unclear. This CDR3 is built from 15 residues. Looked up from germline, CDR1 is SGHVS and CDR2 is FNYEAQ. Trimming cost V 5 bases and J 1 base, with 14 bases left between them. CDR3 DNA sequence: TGTGCCAGCAGCCTAAATACCAGGCAGAACACTGAAGCTTTCTTT. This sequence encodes CASSLNTRQNTEAFF.

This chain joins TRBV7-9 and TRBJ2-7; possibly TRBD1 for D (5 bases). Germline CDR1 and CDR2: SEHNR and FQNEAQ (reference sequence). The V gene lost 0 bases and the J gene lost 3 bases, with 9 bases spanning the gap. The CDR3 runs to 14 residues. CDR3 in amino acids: CASSLAGRVYEQYF. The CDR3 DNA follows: TGTGCCAGCAGCTTAGCGGGGCGCGTCTACGAGCAGTACTTC.

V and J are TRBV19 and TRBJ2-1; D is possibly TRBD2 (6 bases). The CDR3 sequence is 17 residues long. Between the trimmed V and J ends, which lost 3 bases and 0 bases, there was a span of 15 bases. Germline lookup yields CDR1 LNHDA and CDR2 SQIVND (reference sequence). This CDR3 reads CASSMGGRASSYNEQFF. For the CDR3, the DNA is TGTGCCAGTAGTATGGGAGGACGTGCGAGCTCCTACAATGAGCAGTTCTTC.

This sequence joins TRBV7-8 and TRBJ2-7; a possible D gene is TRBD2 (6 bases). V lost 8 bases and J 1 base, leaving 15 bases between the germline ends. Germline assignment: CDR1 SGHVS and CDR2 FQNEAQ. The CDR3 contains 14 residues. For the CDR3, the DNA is TGTGCCAGCGAGAATCCGGGACTGTCCTACGAGCAGTACTTC. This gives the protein CASENPGLSYEQYF.